These 28 T cell receptor beta chains came from one sample sequenced in a study of blood T cell repertoires in COVID-19. Here immunoSEQ multiplex PCR was the method, and the copy in TCRdb shows in-frame clones only, minus some. Among some 320,000 clones listed, roughly 86% were seen once. The sequencing sample was made of PBMCs or T cells enriched from blood (not recorded which). These receptor sequences come from a woman aged 25 to 45 who had recovered from COVID-19.

The CDR3 bases are TGTGCCAGCAGCCGGGACAGGTCCTACAATGAGCAGTTCTTC. Its protein is CASSRDRSYNEQFF. The rearrangement joins TRBV7-9 to TRBJ2-1; 8 bases are shared with TRBD1. There are 14 residues in the CDR3. Germline V gene data show CDR1 as SEHNR and CDR2 as FQNEAQ (reference sequence). After removal of 5 bases from V and 1 base from J, the junction contained 1 base not matched to a gene.

V and J are TRBV6-5 and TRBJ1-2; possibly TRBD1 for D (5 bases). Germline values: CDR1 MNHEY, CDR2 SVGAGI. V lost 10 bases to trimming and J lost 3 bases, with 9 bases between them. This CDR3 spans 11 amino acids. This chain's CDR3 is CATGGDYGYTF. The DNA for the CDR3 is TGTGCCACCGGGGGGGACTATGGCTACACCTTC.

The chain employs TRBV6-5 and TRBJ1-5; 9 nucleotides line up with TRBD1. The V segment lost 6 bases and the J segment 3 bases; nucleotides outside the gene matches: 6. Per germline, CDR1 MNHEY and CDR2 SVGAGI. This CDR3 has 15 residues. The CDR3 protein is CASRQTGGLNQPQHF. As DNA, the CDR3 is TGTGCCAGCAGACAGACAGGGGGACTCAATCAGCCCCAGCATTTT.

The sample holds a few counts of this clone. The CDR3 loop reads CASSIGAGAGDGYTF. The DNA for the CDR3 is TGTGCCAGTAGTATAGGAGCCGGGGCAGGGGACGGCTACACCTTC. The rearrangement joins TRBV19 to TRBJ1-2; D possibly corresponds to TRBD1 (6 bases). The CDR3 runs 15 residues. The V gene's germline CDR1 is LNHDA and CDR2 SQIVND (reference sequence). Trimming shortened V by 1 base and J by 8 bases, and 17 bases separated the two germline ends. The variable domain in full, with the rest retrieved from reference TRBV19 and TRBJ1-2, is DGGITQSPKYLFRKEGQNVTLSCEQNLNHDAMYWYRQDPGQGLRLIYYSQIVNDFQKGDIAEGYSVSREKKESFPLTVTSAQKNPTAFYLCASSIGAGAGDGYTFGSGTRLTVV.

The chain combines TRBV5-5 with TRBJ2-7, with TRBD1 matching 9 bases. J was trimmed by 3 bases and V by 2 bases; bases with no gene match: 12. Germline CDR1 and CDR2: SGHKS and YYEKEE (reference sequence). CDR3 length equals 17 residues. CDR3 sequence: CASSLPPGTGRFYEQYF. The CDR3 DNA is TGTGCCAGCAGCTTACCACCCGGGACAGGGAGGTTCTACGAGCAGTACTTC.

The chain recombines TRBV5-1 with TRBJ1-3; D remains unclear. The CDR3 spans 14 residues. Germline CDR1 and CDR2: SGHRS and YFSETQ. Trimming took off 0 bases at V and 7 bases at J, with 11 bases between the two ends. The chain's CDR3 is CASSLGAPLNTIYF. For the CDR3, the DNA is TGCGCCAGCAGCTTGGGAGCGCCGCTGAACACCATATATTTT. The full variable domain, its missing parts supplied by reference TRBV5-1 and TRBJ1-3, is KAGVTQTPRYLIKTRGQQVTLSCSPISGHRSVSWYQQTPGQGLQFLFEYFSETQRNKGNFPGRFSGRQFSNSRSEMNVSTLELGDSALYLCASSLGAPLNTIYFGEGSWLTVV.

The rearrangement joins TRBV5-5 to TRBJ1-1; D is unresolved. The CDR3 runs to 12 residues. Germline V lookup: CDR1 SGHKS, CDR2 YYEKEE (reference sequence). Trimming shortened V by 4 bases and J by 11 bases, and 15 bases separated the two germline ends. The CDR3 sequence is CASSLGGFEAFF. Here the CDR3 DNA reads TGTGCCAGCAGCCTAGGTGGGTTTGAGGCTTTCTTT.

This clone was picked up one time. This sequence joins TRBV30 and TRBJ1-1; D gene unclear. The CDR3 length is 13 residues. Germline lookup yields CDR1 GTSNPN and CDR2 SVGIG (reference sequence). V gave up 0 bases and J gave up 8 bases, with 13 bases separating them. The CDR3 DNA is TGTGCCTGGAGTGTACGGGGTGGATCCGAAGCTTTCTTT. It yields the protein CAWSVRGGSEAFF.

The chain is built from TRBV3-1 (or the pseudogene TRBV3-2) and TRBJ1-2; TRBD1 might be the D (5 bases). The ends were cut back, 0 bases at V and 7 bases at J, with 12 bases in the middle. The V gene's germline CDR1 is LGHDT and CDR2 YNNKEL (reference sequence). The CDR3 covers 14 residues. The CDR3 sequence is CASSQEGQLSGYTF. The DNA for the CDR3 is TGTGCCAGCAGCCAAGAGGGGCAGCTCTCTGGCTACACCTTC.

J is TRBJ2-3 and V is TRBV5-6; 12 positions match TRBD2. Germline CDR1 and CDR2: SGHDT and YYEEEE. The J segment lost 1 base and the V segment lost 2 bases, leaving 8 bases of the junction unmatched. The CDR3 has 18 residues. The CDR3 DNA reads TGTGCCAGCAGCTTTATGTTCCTAGCGGGGGGGCGCACAGATACGCAGTATTTT. Translating gives CASSFMFLAGGRTDTQYF.

The chain employs TRBV5-1 and TRBJ1-2, with D perhaps matching TRBD1 (6 bases). The CDR3 length is 13 residues. CDR1 is SGHRS, CDR2 YFSETQ, per germline. Trimming cost V 4 bases and J 6 bases, with 13 bases left between them. This CDR3 is CASSRPGAHGYTF. The DNA of the CDR3 is TGCGCCAGCAGCCGCCCAGGGGCCCATGGCTACACCTTC.

The chain recombines TRBV7-8 with TRBJ2-7, with TRBD1 matching over 8 bases. V shed 4 bases, J shed 3 bases, and the junction held 11 bases outside the gene matches. The CDR3 runs to 16 residues. The germline CDR1 and CDR2 sequences are SGHVS and FQNEAQ. CDR3 bases: TGTGCCAGCAGCTCCTCCAGGACAGGGAGACACTACGAGCAGTACTTC. Translation gives CASSSSRTGRHYEQYF. The whole variable domain, remainder taken from reference TRBV7-8 and TRBJ2-7, is GAGVSQSPRYKVAKRGQDVALRCDPISGHVSLFWYQQALGQGPEFLTYFQNEAQLDKSGLPSDRFFAERPEGSVSTLKIQRTQQEDSAVYLCASSSSRTGRHYEQYFGPGTRLTVT.

This chain connects TRBV29-1 to TRBJ1-1, with 8 bases aligning to TRBD1. This CDR3 has 13 amino acids. The germline CDR1 and CDR2 sequences are SQVTM and ANQGSEA. J lost 1 base, V lost 7 bases, and 5 bases had no gene match. The CDR3 nucleotides read TGCAGCGCTGGACAGGGTGGGAACACTGAAGCTTTCTTT. It is translated as CSAGQGGNTEAFF.

The chain recombines TRBV6-5 with TRBJ1-2; 8 bases line up with TRBD1. CDR3 length equals 16 residues. The V gene end was trimmed by 0 bases and the J gene end by 7 bases; junction bases not matched to a gene: 10. Germline V gene data show CDR1 as MNHEY and CDR2 as SVGAGI. DNA of the CDR3: TGTGCCAGCAGTTACTCCCCGGACAGGGCCGCCTTTGGCTACACCTTC. Amino acid sequence: CASSYSPDRAAFGYTF.

CDR3 DNA: TGTGCCAGCAGCGCGAGCGGATCCGCCTACAATGAGCAGTTCTTC. It codes for CASSASGSAYNEQFF. V and J are TRBV7-3 and TRBJ2-1, with D perhaps TRBD2 (5 bases). Germline CDR1 SGHTA, CDR2 FQGTGA. With 5 bases removed from V and 2 bases from J, the gap between germline ends came to 13 bases. The CDR3 loop spans 15 amino acids.

This clone was seen a single time. This chain joins TRBV19 and TRBJ2-6; D gene unclear. The V and J ends lost 8 bases and 0 bases respectively, with 14 bases between them. The CDR3 spans 16 residues. Per the germline V gene, CDR1 is LNHDA and CDR2 is SQIVND (reference sequence). This chain's CDR3 is CASAPPVPSGANVLTF. In DNA, the CDR3 is TGTGCCAGTGCCCCTCCGGTCCCCTCTGGGGCCAACGTCCTGACTTTC.

A few counts support this clone. CDR3 amino acids: CASSEGTGWPYNSPLHF. The CDR3 DNA reads TGTGCCAGCAGTGAGGGGACAGGGTGGCCCTATAATTCACCCCTCCACTTT. This rearrangement joins TRBV2 to TRBJ1-6; 9 bases are a match to TRBD1. Germline values: CDR1 SNHLY, CDR2 FYNNEI. V shed 3 bases, J shed 2 bases, and the junction held 5 bases outside the gene matches. This CDR3 region has 17 residues.

The genes are TRBV2 and TRBJ2-7, with a possible D match to TRBD1 (5 bases). The CDR3 spans 15 residues. Trimming pared 0 bases from V and 3 bases from J, leaving 12 bases between. Germline values: CDR1 SNHLY, CDR2 FYNNEI. CDR3 protein: CASSEALGRVYEQYF. The CDR3 DNA reads as TGTGCCAGCAGTGAAGCGCTTGGCAGGGTCTACGAGCAGTACTTC.

The rearrangement uses TRBV7-3 and TRBJ2-6; D ambiguous. V shed 2 bases and J shed 3 bases, with 11 bases lying between them. Germline CDR1 and CDR2: SGHTA and FQGTGA. This CDR3 contains 16 residues. The chain's CDR3 is CASSLGRPHGANVLTF. The CDR3 DNA is TGTGCCAGCAGCTTAGGCAGGCCCCATGGGGCCAACGTCCTGACTTTC.

J is TRBJ1-2 and V is TRBV4-1; 7 bases are shared with TRBD1. The CDR3 loop spans 14 amino acids. The V segment lost 2 bases and the J segment 2 bases; nucleotides outside the gene matches: 2. From germline, CDR1 is MGHRA and CDR2 YSYEKL. This CDR3 reads CASSQTTGNYGYTF. DNA of the CDR3: TGCGCCAGCAGCCAAACGACAGGGAACTATGGCTACACCTTC.

The V gene is TRBV7-9, the J gene TRBJ1-3; D might be TRBD1 (6 bases). Germline V lookup: CDR1 SEHNR, CDR2 FQNEAQ (reference sequence). Trimming removed 3 bases at V and 0 bases at J, with 9 bases between. The CDR3 spans 15 residues. CDR3 bases: TGTGCCAGCAGCTTCCACAGGGTCTCTGGAAACACCATATATTTT. Translation gives CASSFHRVSGNTIYF.

The chain carries TRBV6-6 and TRBJ1-1, with TRBD1 as a possible D gene (5 bases). CDR3 length equals 13 residues. The germline V and J ends were trimmed by 5 bases and 4 bases, with 11 bases remaining between them. Germline lookup yields CDR1 MNHNY and CDR2 SVGAGI (reference sequence). The CDR3, as DNA: TGTGCCAGCAGTCTCGACAGAATCACTGAAGCTTTCTTT. The encoded protein is CASSLDRITEAFF.

The chain employs TRBV7-2 and TRBJ1-2; 7 bases are a match to TRBD1. V shed 5 bases, J shed 8 bases, and the junction held 8 bases outside the gene matches. Germline CDR1 and CDR2: SGHTA and FQGNSA. The CDR3 extends over 13 amino acids. CDR3 bases: TGTGCCAGCAGCCTACTGACAGGGTCGGGCTACACCTTC. It specifies CASSLLTGSGYTF.

The gene calls are TRBV5-1 and TRBJ2-7; 9 bases are a match to TRBD2. The junction had 10 bases not matched to a gene; V was cut back by 4 bases and J by 5 bases. Germline V CDR1 and CDR2: SGHRS, YFSETQ. The CDR3 contains 15 residues. The CDR3 sequence: CASSTRTSDKDEQYF. The CDR3 coding sequence is TGCGCCAGCAGCACCCGGACTAGCGACAAGGACGAGCAGTACTTC.

The chain links TRBV11-2 to TRBJ2-2; D gene unclear. Germline assignment: CDR1 SGHAT and CDR2 FQNNGV. The germline V and J ends were trimmed by 4 bases and 1 base, with 4 bases remaining between them. The CDR3 totals 13 residues. CDR3 loop: CASSYRNTGELFF. The CDR3, as DNA: TGTGCCAGCAGCTACAGGAACACCGGGGAGCTGTTTTTT. Using reference TRBV11-2 and TRBJ2-2 for the parts outside the CDR3, the full variable domain is EAGVAQSPRYKIIEKRQSVAFWCNPISGHATLYWYQQILGQGPKLLIQFQNNGVVDDSQLPKDRFSAERLKGVDSTLKIQPAKLEDSAVYLCASSYRNTGELFFGEGSRLTVL.

The chain combines TRBV3-1 (or the pseudogene TRBV3-2) with TRBJ1-2, with TRBD1 matching over 8 bases. CDR3 length equals 13 residues. The germline CDR1 and CDR2 sequences are LGHDT and YNNKEL (reference sequence). V gave up 3 bases and J gave up 6 bases; unmatched junction bases: 3. In DNA, the CDR3 is TGTGCCAGCAGCCACCTACAGGGGGATGGCTACACCTTC. This translates into CASSHLQGDGYTF.

This rearrangement joins TRBV19 to TRBJ2-3; 9 bases line up with TRBD1. V trimming: 4 bases; J trimming: 6 bases; junction bases outside the gene matches: 8. Germline V gives CDR1 LNHDA, CDR2 SQIVND (reference sequence). The CDR3 has 15 amino acids. Here the CDR3 reads CASSKGTGTGDTQYF. Written as DNA, the CDR3 is TGTGCCAGTAGTAAAGGGACAGGGACGGGGGATACGCAGTATTTT. Full variable domain (outside the CDR3, taken from reference TRBV19 and TRBJ2-3): DGGITQSPKYLFRKEGQNVTLSCEQNLNHDAMYWYRQDPGQGLRLIYYSQIVNDFQKGDIAEGYSVSREKKESFPLTVTSAQKNPTAFYLCASSKGTGTGDTQYFGPGTRLTVL.

The chain carries TRBV7-2 and TRBJ1-4, with unresolved D. The V and J ends lost 5 bases and 8 bases respectively, with 9 bases between them. Germline V lookup: CDR1 SGHTA, CDR2 FQGNSA. The CDR3 has 12 amino acids. CDR3 nucleotide sequence: TGTGCCAGCAGCCTTCAGCGGGAAAAACTGTTTTTT. This encodes CASSLQREKLFF.